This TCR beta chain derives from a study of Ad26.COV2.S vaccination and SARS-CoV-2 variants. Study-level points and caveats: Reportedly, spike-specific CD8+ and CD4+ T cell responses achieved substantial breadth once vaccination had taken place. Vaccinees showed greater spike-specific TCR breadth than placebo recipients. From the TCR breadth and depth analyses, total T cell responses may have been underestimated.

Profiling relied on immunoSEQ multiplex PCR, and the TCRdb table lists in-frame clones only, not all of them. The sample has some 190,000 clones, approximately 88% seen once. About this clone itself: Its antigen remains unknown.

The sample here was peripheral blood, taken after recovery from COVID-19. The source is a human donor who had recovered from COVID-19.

Here the CDR3 reads CASSLSNRLAGGETQYF. CDR3 coding DNA: TGTGCCAGCAGTTTATCCAACCGACTAGCGGGGGGTGAGACCCAGTACTTC. The rearrangement joins TRBV27 to TRBJ2-5; 13 positions agree with TRBD2. With V trimmed by 0 bases and J by 5 bases, 6 bases remained unmatched. This CDR3 is built from 17 residues. Per the germline V gene, CDR1 is MNHEY and CDR2 is SMNVEV (reference sequence).